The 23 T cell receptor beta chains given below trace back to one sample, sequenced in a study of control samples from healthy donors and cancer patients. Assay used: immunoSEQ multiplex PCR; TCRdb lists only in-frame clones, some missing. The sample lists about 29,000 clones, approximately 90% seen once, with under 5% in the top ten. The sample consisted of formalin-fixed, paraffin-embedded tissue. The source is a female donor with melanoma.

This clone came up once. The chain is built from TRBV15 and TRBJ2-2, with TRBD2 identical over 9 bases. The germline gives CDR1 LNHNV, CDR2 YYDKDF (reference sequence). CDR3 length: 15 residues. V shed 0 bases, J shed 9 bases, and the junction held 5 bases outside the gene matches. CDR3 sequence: CATSRDTSGSRELFF. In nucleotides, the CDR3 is TGTGCCACCAGCAGAGATACTAGCGGGTCGCGGGAGCTGTTTTTT. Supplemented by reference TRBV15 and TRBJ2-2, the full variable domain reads DAMVIQNPRYQVTQFGKPVTLSCSQTLNHNVMYWYQQKSSQAPKLLFHYYDKDFNNEADTPDNFQSRRPNTSFCFLDIRSPGLGDTAMYLCATSRDTSGSRELFFGEGSRLTVL.

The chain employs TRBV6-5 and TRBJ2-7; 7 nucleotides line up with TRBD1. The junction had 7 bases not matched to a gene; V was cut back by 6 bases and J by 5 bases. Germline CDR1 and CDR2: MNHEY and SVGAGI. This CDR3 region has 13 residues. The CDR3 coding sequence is TGTGCCAGCAGCGTACAGGGGTGGGACGAGCAGTACTTC. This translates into CASSVQGWDEQYF.

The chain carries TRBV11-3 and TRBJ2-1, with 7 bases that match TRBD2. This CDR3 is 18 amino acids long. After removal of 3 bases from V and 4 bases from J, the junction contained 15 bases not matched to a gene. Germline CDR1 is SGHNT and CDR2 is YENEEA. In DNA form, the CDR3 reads TGTGCCAGCAGCTTTAACCCTAGGGGCGGCGGGAGATACAATGAGCAGTTCTTC. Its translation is CASSFNPRGGGRYNEQFF.

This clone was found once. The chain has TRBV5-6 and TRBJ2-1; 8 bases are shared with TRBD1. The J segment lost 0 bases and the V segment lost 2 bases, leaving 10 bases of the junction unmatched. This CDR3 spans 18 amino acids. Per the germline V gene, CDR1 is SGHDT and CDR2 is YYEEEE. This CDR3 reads CASSFSGGWEASYNEQFF. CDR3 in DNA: TGTGCCAGCAGCTTTTCAGGGGGCTGGGAGGCCTCCTACAATGAGCAGTTCTTC.

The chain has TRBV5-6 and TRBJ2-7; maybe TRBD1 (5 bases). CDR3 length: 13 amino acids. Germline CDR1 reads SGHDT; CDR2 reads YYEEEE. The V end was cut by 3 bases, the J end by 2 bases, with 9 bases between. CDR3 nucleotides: TGTGCCAGCAGCTGGGGCTTTACCTACGAGCAGTACTTC. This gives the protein CASSWGFTYEQYF.

DNA of the CDR3: TGTGCCAGTAGTACGGGGGGCGGTGGCTATGGCTACACCTTC. Translation gives CASSTGGGGYGYTF. The chain couples TRBV19 to TRBJ1-2; tentative D call: TRBD1 (6 bases). The CDR3 loop spans 14 amino acids. Germline loops: CDR1 LNHDA, CDR2 SQIVND (reference sequence). Trimming took 4 bases from V and 4 from J, leaving 13 bases between them.

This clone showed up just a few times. The CDR3 is CASKQWTNTDTQYF. CDR3 nucleotide sequence: TGTGCCAGCAAACAATGGACGAACACAGATACGCAGTATTTT. The chain uses TRBV2 and TRBJ2-3; the D is unclear. The CDR3 spans 14 residues. Germline CDR1 reads SNHLY; CDR2 reads FYNNEI. Trimming pared 7 bases from V and 2 bases from J, leaving 13 bases between. The full variable domain, in which reference TRBV2 and TRBJ2-3 provide the parts outside the CDR3, is EPEVTQTPSHQVTQMGQEVILRCVPISNHLYFYWYRQILGQKVEFLVSFYNNEISEKSEIFDDQFSVERPDGSNFTLKIRSTKLEDSAMYFCASKQWTNTDTQYFGPGTRLTVL.

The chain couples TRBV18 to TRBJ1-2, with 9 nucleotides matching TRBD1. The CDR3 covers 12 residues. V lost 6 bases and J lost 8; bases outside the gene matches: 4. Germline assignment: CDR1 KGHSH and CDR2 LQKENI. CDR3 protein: CASSRDREGYTF. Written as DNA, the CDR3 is TGTGCCAGCTCGCGGGACAGGGAAGGCTACACCTTC.

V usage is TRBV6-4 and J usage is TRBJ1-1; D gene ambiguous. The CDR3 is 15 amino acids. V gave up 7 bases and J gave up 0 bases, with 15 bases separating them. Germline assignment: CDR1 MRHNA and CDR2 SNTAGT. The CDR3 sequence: CASKREDSLNTEAFF. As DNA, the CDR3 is TGTGCCAGCAAGAGGGAGGACTCACTGAACACTGAAGCTTTCTTT.

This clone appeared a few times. CDR3 coding DNA: TGTGCCAGCAGCTTATCAAGTAGAGGCGAGACCCAGTACTTC. Its protein product is CASSLSSRGETQYF. The rearrangement joins TRBV13 to TRBJ2-5; unclear D gene. Trimming pared 2 bases from V and 5 bases from J, leaving 12 bases between. Germline-derived CDR1 and CDR2 are PRHDT and FYEKMQ (reference sequence). This CDR3 is built from 14 residues. Drawing the rest from reference TRBV13 and TRBJ2-5, the complete variable domain is AAGVIQSPRHLIKEKRETATLKCYPIPRHDTVYWYQQGPGQDPQFLISFYEKMQSDKGSIPDRFSAQQFSDYHSELNMSSLELGDSALYFCASSLSSRGETQYFGPGTRLLVL.

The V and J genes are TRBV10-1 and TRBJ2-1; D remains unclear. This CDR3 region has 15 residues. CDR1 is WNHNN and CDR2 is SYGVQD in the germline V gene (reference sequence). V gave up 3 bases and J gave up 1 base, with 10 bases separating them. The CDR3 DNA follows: TGCGCCAGCAGTGACAGCCGGAGTTCCTACAATGAGCAGTTCTTC. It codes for CASSDSRSSYNEQFF.

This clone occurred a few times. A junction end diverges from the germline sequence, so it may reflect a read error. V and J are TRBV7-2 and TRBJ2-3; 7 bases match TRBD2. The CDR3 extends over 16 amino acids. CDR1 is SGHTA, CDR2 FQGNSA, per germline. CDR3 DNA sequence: TGTGCCAGCAGCTTAGTTTGGGGGAGGGGCACCGATACGCAGTATTTT. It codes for CASSLVWGRGTDTQYF.

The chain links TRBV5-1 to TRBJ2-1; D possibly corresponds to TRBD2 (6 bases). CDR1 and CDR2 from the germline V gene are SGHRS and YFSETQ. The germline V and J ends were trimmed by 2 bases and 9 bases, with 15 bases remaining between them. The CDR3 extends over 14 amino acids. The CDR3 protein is CASSLDGSRAEQFF. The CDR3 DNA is TGCGCCAGCAGCTTAGACGGGAGTAGGGCTGAGCAGTTCTTC.

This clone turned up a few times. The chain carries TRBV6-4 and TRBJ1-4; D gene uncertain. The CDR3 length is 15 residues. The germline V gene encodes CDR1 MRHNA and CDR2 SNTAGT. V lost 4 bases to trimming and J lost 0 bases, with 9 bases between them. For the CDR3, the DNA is TGTGCCAGCAGTGCCGAGCACGCAACTAATGAAAAACTGTTTTTT. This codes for CASSAEHATNEKLFF.

The CDR3 reads CASSPPDRGHNEQFF. The CDR3 nucleotides read TGTGCCAGCTCACCACCCGACAGGGGACATAATGAGCAGTTCTTC. This chain uses TRBV18 with TRBJ2-1, with 8 bases matching TRBD1. V gave up 0 bases and J gave up 7 bases; unmatched junction bases: 5. The CDR3 is made up of 15 amino acids. The V gene's germline CDR1 is KGHSH and CDR2 LQKENI. Filled out from reference TRBV18 and TRBJ2-1, the complete variable domain reads NAGVMQNPRHLVRRRGQEARLRCSPMKGHSHVYWYRQLPEEGLKFMVYLQKENIIDESGMPKERFSAEFPKEGPSILRIQQVVRGDSAAYFCASSPPDRGHNEQFFGPGTRLTVL.

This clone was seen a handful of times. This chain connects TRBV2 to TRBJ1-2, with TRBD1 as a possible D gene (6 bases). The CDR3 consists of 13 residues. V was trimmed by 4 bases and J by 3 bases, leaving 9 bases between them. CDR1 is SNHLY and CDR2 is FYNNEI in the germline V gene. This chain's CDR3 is CASSGNRDYGYTF. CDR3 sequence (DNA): TGTGCCAGCAGTGGAAACAGGGACTATGGCTACACCTTC.

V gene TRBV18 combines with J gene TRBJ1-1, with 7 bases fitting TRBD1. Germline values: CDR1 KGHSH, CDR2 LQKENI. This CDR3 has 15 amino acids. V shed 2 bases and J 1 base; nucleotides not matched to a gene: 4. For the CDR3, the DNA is TGTGCCAGCTCACCAATGGAGGGGGCGAACACTGAAGCTTTCTTT. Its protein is CASSPMEGANTEAFF.

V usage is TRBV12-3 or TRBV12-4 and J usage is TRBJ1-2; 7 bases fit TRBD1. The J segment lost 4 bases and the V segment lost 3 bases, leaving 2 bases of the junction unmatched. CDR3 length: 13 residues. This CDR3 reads CASSLNRGYGYTF. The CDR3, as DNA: TGTGCCAGCAGTTTGAACAGGGGCTATGGCTACACCTTC.

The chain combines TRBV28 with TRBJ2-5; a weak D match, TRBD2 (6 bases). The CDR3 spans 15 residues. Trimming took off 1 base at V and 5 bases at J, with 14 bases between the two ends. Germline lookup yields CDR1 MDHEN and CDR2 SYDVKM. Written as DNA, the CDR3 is TGTGCCAGCAGTTTATCTACGCGGGATCGGGAGACCCAGTACTTC. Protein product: CASSLSTRDRETQYF.

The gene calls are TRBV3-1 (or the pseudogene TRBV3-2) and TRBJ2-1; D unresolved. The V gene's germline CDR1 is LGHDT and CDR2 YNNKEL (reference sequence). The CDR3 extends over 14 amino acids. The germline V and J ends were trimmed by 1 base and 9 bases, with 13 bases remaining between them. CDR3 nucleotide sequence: TGTGCCAGCAGCCAAGGAAGGGTGGGTAGTGAGCAGTTCTTC. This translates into CASSQGRVGSEQFF.

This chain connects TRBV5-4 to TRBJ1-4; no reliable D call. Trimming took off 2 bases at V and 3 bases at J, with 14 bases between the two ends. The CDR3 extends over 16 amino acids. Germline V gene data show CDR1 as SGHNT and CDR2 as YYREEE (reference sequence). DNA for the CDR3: TGTGCCAGCAGCTTTATCGGGTCGGGGTCTAATGAAAAACTGTTTTTT. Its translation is CASSFIGSGSNEKLFF.

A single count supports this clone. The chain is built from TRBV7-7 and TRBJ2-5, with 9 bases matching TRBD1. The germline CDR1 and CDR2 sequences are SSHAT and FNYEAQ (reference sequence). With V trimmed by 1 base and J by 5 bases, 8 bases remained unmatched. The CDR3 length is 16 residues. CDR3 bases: TGTGCCAGCAGCTTAGGGATACAGGGGGCCGGGGAGACCCAGTACTTC. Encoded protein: CASSLGIQGAGETQYF.

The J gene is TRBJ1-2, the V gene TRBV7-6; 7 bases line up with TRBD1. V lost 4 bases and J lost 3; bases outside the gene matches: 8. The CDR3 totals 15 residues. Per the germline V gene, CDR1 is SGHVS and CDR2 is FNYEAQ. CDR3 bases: TGTGCCAGCAGCTCTTGGACAGGACAAGACTATGGCTACACCTTC. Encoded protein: CASSSWTGQDYGYTF.